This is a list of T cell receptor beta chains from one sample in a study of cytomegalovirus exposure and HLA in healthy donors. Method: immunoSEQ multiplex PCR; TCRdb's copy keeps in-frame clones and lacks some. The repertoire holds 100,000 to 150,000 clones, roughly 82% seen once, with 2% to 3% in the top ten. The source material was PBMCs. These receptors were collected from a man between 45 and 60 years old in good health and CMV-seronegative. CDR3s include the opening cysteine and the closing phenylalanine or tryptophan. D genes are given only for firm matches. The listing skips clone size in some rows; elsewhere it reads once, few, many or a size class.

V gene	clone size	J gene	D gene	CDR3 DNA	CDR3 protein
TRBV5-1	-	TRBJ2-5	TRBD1	TGCGCCAGCAGCGGTCGACAGGGGCTTAGCCAAGAGACCCAGTACTTC	CASSGRQGLSQETQYF
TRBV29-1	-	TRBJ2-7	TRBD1	TGCAGCGTTGAATCTGGAGACAGGGGCACCTACGAGCAGTACTTC	CSVESGDRGTYEQYF
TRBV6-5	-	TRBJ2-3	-	TGTGCCAGCAAATTTGCCCGGGGGATCGCGAATACGCAGTATTTT	CASKFARGIANTQYF
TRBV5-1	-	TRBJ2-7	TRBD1	TGCGCCAGCAGCTTGCTGGGACAGTCAGCATACGAGCAGTACTTC	CASSLLGQSAYEQYF
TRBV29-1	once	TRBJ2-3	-	TGCAGCGTTGAATACGGTGGAGTTCGGGATACGCAGTATTTT	CSVEYGGVRDTQYF
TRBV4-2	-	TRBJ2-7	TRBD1	TGTGCCAGCAGCCAAGATTGGCGGACAGGGATTACCTACGAGCAGTACTTC	CASSQDWRTGITYEQYF
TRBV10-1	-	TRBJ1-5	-	TGCGCCAGCCTCCAGAGTCTCGGGAATCAGCCCCAGCATTTT	CASLQSLGNQPQHF
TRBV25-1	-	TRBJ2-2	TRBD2	TGTGCCAGCTCCGCGCGGGGGGGAGGCACCGGGGAGCTGTTTTTT	CASSARGGGTGELFF
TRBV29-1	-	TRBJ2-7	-	TGCAGCGTTTATGCTCTCCCTCCAGGGAACGAGCAGTACTTC	CSVYALPPGNEQYF
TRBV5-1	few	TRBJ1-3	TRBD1	TGCGCCAGCAGCATAGGGACAGTTCGCTCTGGAAACACCATATATTTT	CASSIGTVRSGNTIYF
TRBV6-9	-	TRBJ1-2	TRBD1	TGTGCCAGCAGTTATAAACAGGGGGAAAACTATGGCTACACCTTC	CASSYKQGENYGYTF
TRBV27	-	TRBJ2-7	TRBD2	TGTGCCAGCCACGTGGGCCCTAGCGGGGGGCCCTACGAGCAGTACTTC	CASHVGPSGGPYEQYF
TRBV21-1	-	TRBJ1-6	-	TGTGCCAGCAGCAAAGGAGCAGACAGGCCCGCTTATAATTCACCCCTCCACTTT	CASSKGADRPAYNSPLHF
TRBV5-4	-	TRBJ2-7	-	TGTGCCAGCAGCAGGGATTGGGAGCACGGCGAGCAGTACTTC	CASSRDWEHGEQYF
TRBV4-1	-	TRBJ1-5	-	TGCGCCAGCAGCCAGGCTGCTGGACAGACTTGGAATCAGCCCCAGCATTTT	CASSQAAGQTWNQPQHF
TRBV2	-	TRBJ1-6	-	TGTGCCAGCAGTGGCGGTGTCAATTCACCCCTCCACTTT	CASSGGVNSPLHF
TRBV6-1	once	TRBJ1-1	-	TGTGCCAGCACTCAAAAACGGGTGGGGGGGACTGAAGCTTTCTTT	CASTQKRVGGTEAFF
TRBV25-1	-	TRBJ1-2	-	TGTGCCAGCAGTGAATATGGGACAACTGGGGGCTACACCTTC	CASSEYGTTGGYTF
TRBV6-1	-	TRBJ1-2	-	TGTGCCAGCAGTTTAGAATTAACTAACTATGGCTACACCTTC	CASSLELTNYGYTF
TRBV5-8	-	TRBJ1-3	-	TGTGCCAGCAGCTTGATTATTGAGAGGGTCGTCTCTGGAAACACCATATATTTT	CASSLIIERVVSGNTIYF
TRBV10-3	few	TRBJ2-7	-	TGTGCCATCATTTACTACGAGCAGTACTTC	CAIIYYEQYF
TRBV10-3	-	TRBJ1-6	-	TGTGCCATCAGTGTGACAGAAAATAATTCACCCCTCCACTTT	CAISVTENNSPLHF
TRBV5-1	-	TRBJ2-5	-	TGCGCCAGCAGCTTGTATCCAGGGCAGGCAGGGCAAGAGACCCAGTACTTC	CASSLYPGQAGQETQYF
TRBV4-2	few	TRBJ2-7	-	TGTGCCAGCAGCCAAGTTATAGCCGTTAGCTCCTACGAGCAGTACTTC	CASSQVIAVSSYEQYF
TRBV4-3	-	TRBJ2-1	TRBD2	TGCGCCAGCAGCCCCGGGACTAGCGGATACAATGAGCAGTTCTTC	CASSPGTSGYNEQFF
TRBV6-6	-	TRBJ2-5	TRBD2	TGTGCCAGCAGGCCTAGCGGGGGTAGGGAGACCCAGTACTTC	CASRPSGGRETQYF
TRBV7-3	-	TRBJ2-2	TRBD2	TGTGCCAGCAGCTCCTCGGGGGGGCCCGGGGAGCTGTTTTTT	CASSSSGGPGELFF
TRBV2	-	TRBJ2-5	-	TGTGCCAGCAGTGTAGAACGAGTAGAGACCCAGTACTTC	CASSVERVETQYF
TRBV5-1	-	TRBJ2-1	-	TGCGCCAGCAGCTCTGACTCCTACTATGAGCAGTTCTTC	CASSSDSYYEQFF
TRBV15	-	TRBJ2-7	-	TGTGCCACCAGCGAGCGATCTTCAGGGGTGGAGGAGCAGTACTTC	CATSERSSGVEEQYF
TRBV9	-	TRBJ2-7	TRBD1	TGTGCCAGCAGTCGTACAGGGGGCTTCGGTATCGAGCAGTACTTC	CASSRTGGFGIEQYF
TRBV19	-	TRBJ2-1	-	TGTGCCAGTAGTATAGATCGCCGGGGGAGTTCCTACAATGAGCAGTTCTTC	CASSIDRRGSSYNEQFF
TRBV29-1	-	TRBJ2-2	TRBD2	TGCAGCGTTGCGAATAGCGGGGGGGGTACCGGGGAGCTGTTTTTT	CSVANSGGGTGELFF
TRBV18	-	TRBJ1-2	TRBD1	TGTGCCAGCTCACCTGGGACAGACGTTACGTTCGGCTACACCTTC	CASSPGTDVTFGYTF
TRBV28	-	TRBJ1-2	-	TGTGCCAGCTCCATCCCGGGGGTGGCTAACTATGGCTACACCTTC	CASSIPGVANYGYTF
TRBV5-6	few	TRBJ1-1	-	TGTGCCAGCAGCTTGACGGAGATGAACACTGAAGCTTTCTTT	CASSLTEMNTEAFF